This T cell receptor (beta chain) was documented in a study of blood T cell repertoires in COVID-19. Clones were read by immunoSEQ multiplex PCR, and TCRdb kept only the in-frame ones, dropping some. The repertoire includes approximately 350,000 clones, 70% to 90% of them detected once, and 2.5% to 3.5% sits in the top ten. The CDR3 extends over 12 amino acids. The germline V gene has CDR1 SGHRS and CDR2 YFSETQ. Trimming cost V 0 bases and J 5 bases, with 5 bases left between them. Followed longitudinally, the Seattle patients had been enrolled during active infection. The receptor's source is a woman between 25 and 40 years old with COVID-19, enrolled during active disease. V gene TRBV5-1 combines with J gene TRBJ2-5, with D unclear. The sequencing sample was made of peripheral blood. The CDR3 DNA reads as TGCGCCAGCAGCTTGGATGAGGAGACCCAGTACTTC. Translated, it gives CASSLDEETQYF.